This passage covers 19 T cell receptor beta chains from one sample sequenced in a study of CD8 T cells in Susac syndrome. RNA in amounts of 0.5 to 1 ug was reverse transcribed with random hexamers. TCRdb re-called the immunoSEQ multiplex PCR reads with MiXCR, one entry per CDR3 protein. The table records 250,000 to 300,000 distinct CDR3 sequences, 75% to 85% of them present only once. Sequencing input: CD8+ T cells from PBMCs. These receptors were taken from a human donor with multiple sclerosis.

The chain carries TRBV4-3 and TRBJ2-7; 11 nucleotides line up with TRBD2. Unmatched junction bases numbered 4, after V lost 0 bases and J lost 3 bases. CDR3 length: 16 residues. The germline CDR1 and CDR2 sequences are LGHNA and YSLEER. The CDR3 DNA sequence: TGCGCCAGCAGCCAAGATTTGGGGACTAGCGGCTACGAGCAGTACTTC. Translating it yields CASSQDLGTSGYEQYF.

V is TRBV3-1 and J is TRBJ2-1; D may be TRBD1 (5 bases). This CDR3 is built from 15 residues. The V gene's germline CDR1 is LGHDT and CDR2 YNNKEL (reference sequence). V lost 5 bases, J lost 2 bases, and 13 bases lay in between. CDR3: CASSMGWGPYNEQFF. In nucleotides, the CDR3 is TGTGCCAGCAGCATGGGCTGGGGCCCCTACAATGAGCAGTTCTTC.

The V and J genes are TRBV24-1 and TRBJ2-7, with TRBD1 matching over 7 bases. V gave up 9 bases and J gave up 1 base; unmatched junction bases: 2. The CDR3 is made up of 12 amino acids. Germline lookup yields CDR1 KGHDR and CDR2 SFDVKD. CDR3: CATEDRSYEQYF. CDR3 DNA: TGTGCCACCGAGGACAGGTCCTACGAGCAGTACTTC.

The chain uses TRBV7-9 and TRBJ2-1; TRBD2 is a possible D gene (6 bases). There are 18 residues in the CDR3. Trimming shortened V by 5 bases and J by 8 bases, and 28 bases separated the two germline ends. CDR1 and CDR2 from the germline V gene are SEHNR and FQNEAQ (reference sequence). CDR3 loop: CASSPRVEGLVFGYEQFF. CDR3 DNA sequence: TGTGCCAGCAGCCCCCGGGTGGAGGGCTTGGTGTTCGGTTATGAGCAGTTCTTC.

This chain links TRBV27 with TRBJ2-5; 10 bases map to TRBD2. CDR1 and CDR2 from the germline V gene are MNHEY and SMNVEV (reference sequence). The V and J ends lost 5 bases and 2 bases, in that order; junction bases with no gene match: 8. The CDR3 runs to 16 residues. CDR3 loop: CASSPLAGVRQETQYF. In DNA, the CDR3 is TGTGCCAGCAGTCCCCTAGCGGGAGTTCGACAAGAGACCCAGTACTTC.

This clonotype was seen only a few times. V gene TRBV19 combines with J gene TRBJ1-1; D might be TRBD1 (5 bases). The CDR3 is made up of 14 amino acids. Trimming removed 3 bases at V and 8 bases at J, with 16 bases between. Germline V lookup: CDR1 LNHDA, CDR2 SQIVND (reference sequence). The CDR3 sequence is CASSMTVRNEEAFF. For the CDR3, the DNA is TGTGCCAGTAGTATGACAGTTCGTAACGAGGAAGCTTTCTTT.

J is TRBJ1-3 and V is TRBV9; D remains ambiguous. Trimming removed 1 base from V and 3 bases from J, with 17 bases in between. The length of the CDR3 is 17 residues. CDR1 SGDLS and CDR2 YYNGEE come from the germline V gene. CDR3 coding DNA: TGTGCCAGCAGCGTATTCCCCCCGGAGGGTATTGGAAACACCATATATTTT. This sequence encodes CASSVFPPEGIGNTIYF.

The CDR3 nucleotides are TGTGCCAGCAGCCACGGGGTTAGCAATCAGCCCCAGCATTTT. As protein: CASSHGVSNQPQHF. The V call is TRBV27, the J call TRBJ1-5; D unclear. Trimming cost V 6 bases and J 0 bases, with 9 bases left between them. This CDR3 has 14 residues. Germline CDR1 and CDR2: MNHEY and SMNVEV (reference sequence).

The chain carries TRBV30 and TRBJ2-1, with 7 bases that match TRBD2. Germline V gives CDR1 GTSNPN, CDR2 SVGIG (reference sequence). CDR3 length: 14 amino acids. The J segment lost 1 base and the V segment lost 3 bases, leaving 3 bases of the junction unmatched. CDR3 region: CAWRGGSSYNEQFF. CDR3 DNA: TGTGCCTGGAGGGGCGGGAGTTCCTACAATGAGCAGTTCTTC.

The rearrangement uses TRBV28 and TRBJ2-1; TRBD1 aligns across 7 bases. The V and J ends lost 6 bases and 10 bases, in that order; junction bases with no gene match: 15. The CDR3 contains 15 residues. The V gene's germline CDR1 is MDHEN and CDR2 SYDVKM. The CDR3 DNA reads as TGTGCCAGCAGATTGCGACAGGGAAGCTCCTACGAGCAGTTCTTC. It is translated as CASRLRQGSSYEQFF.

The chain links TRBV6-5 to TRBJ1-5; D is perhaps TRBD1 (5 bases). CDR1 and CDR2 (germline): MNHEY, SVGAGI. This CDR3 region has 14 residues. Deletions cut 6 bases from V and 2 bases from J, with 11 bases between. In DNA form, the CDR3 reads TGTGCCAGCAGCCAGGCAGGGCGCAATCAGCCCCAGCATTTT. Translated: CASSQAGRNQPQHF.

This sequence joins TRBV28 and TRBJ2-1, with D unclear. Deletions cut 3 bases from V and 4 bases from J, with 13 bases between. CDR3 size: 15 residues. In germline, CDR1 is MDHEN, CDR2 SYDVKM. The CDR3 nucleotides read TGTGCCAGCAGTTTTGGGGTAGTGGGGTACAATGAGCAGTTCTTC. Translation: CASSFGVVGYNEQFF.

The rearrangement uses TRBV13 and TRBJ2-7; TRBD1 agrees at 7 bases. Germline trimming cut 2 bases from V and 1 base from J; bases unmatched to any gene: 5. CDR1 and CDR2 from the germline V gene are PRHDT and FYEKMQ (reference sequence). The CDR3 extends over 15 amino acids. The CDR3 protein is CASSLLGTASYEQYF. CDR3 in DNA: TGTGCCAGCAGCTTATTAGGGACAGCTTCCTACGAGCAGTACTTC.

This chain connects TRBV3-1 to TRBJ2-7; D is possibly TRBD2 (6 bases). Trimming pared 4 bases from V and 4 bases from J, leaving 14 bases between. In germline, CDR1 is LGHDT, CDR2 YNNKEL (reference sequence). This CDR3 is 14 amino acids long. This CDR3 reads CASSPEGMVYEQYF. Here the CDR3 DNA reads TGTGCCAGCAGCCCGGAGGGGATGGTTTACGAGCAGTACTTC.

J is TRBJ2-3 and V is TRBV7-2; 8 bases fit TRBD1. V gave up 2 bases and J gave up 0 bases; unmatched junction bases: 10. Germline CDR1 and CDR2: SGHTA and FQGNSA. The CDR3 consists of 18 residues. DNA of the CDR3: TGTGCCAGCAGCTTAATTCAGGGGGCGCGGTACAGCACAGATACGCAGTATTTT. Protein sequence: CASSLIQGARYSTDTQYF.

The chain carries TRBV6-2 or TRBV6-3 and TRBJ2-4, with a possible D match to TRBD1 (6 bases). With 9 bases removed from V and 7 bases from J, the gap between germline ends came to 19 bases. CDR1 and CDR2 from the germline V gene are MNHEY and SVGEGT. This CDR3 is built from 14 residues. CDR3 residues: CASHPEGRGNIQYF. CDR3 DNA: TGTGCCAGTCACCCCGAGGGCAGGGGCAACATTCAGTACTTC.

The chain links TRBV12-3 or TRBV12-4 to TRBJ2-7, with D hard to call. Trimming removed 3 bases at V and 2 bases at J, with 11 bases between. The CDR3 has 14 amino acids. The CDR3 here is CASSFVSSTYEQYF. DNA for the CDR3: TGTGCCAGCAGTTTTGTGTCGTCCACCTACGAGCAGTACTTC.

This clonotype was detected a few times. This sequence joins TRBV10-3 and TRBJ2-7, with D perhaps matching TRBD1 (5 bases). The CDR3 has 15 residues. Looked up from germline, CDR1 is ENHRY and CDR2 is SYGVKD. The V and J ends lost 1 base and 5 bases respectively, with 15 bases between them. CDR3 amino acids: CAISEWGRANDEQYF. CDR3 bases: TGTGCCATCAGTGAGTGGGGCAGGGCCAATGACGAGCAGTACTTC.

This clonotype turned up a few times. The chain carries TRBV10-2 and TRBJ2-7; no clear D gene. Germline values: CDR1 WSHSY, CDR2 SAAADI. The V end lost 6 bases, the J end lost 0 bases, and 15 bases lay between the germline ends. The CDR3 length is 15 residues. The CDR3 DNA reads TGCGCCAGCAGAGATTCCCCAATGGGCTCCTACGAGCAGTACTTC. It encodes CASRDSPMGSYEQYF.